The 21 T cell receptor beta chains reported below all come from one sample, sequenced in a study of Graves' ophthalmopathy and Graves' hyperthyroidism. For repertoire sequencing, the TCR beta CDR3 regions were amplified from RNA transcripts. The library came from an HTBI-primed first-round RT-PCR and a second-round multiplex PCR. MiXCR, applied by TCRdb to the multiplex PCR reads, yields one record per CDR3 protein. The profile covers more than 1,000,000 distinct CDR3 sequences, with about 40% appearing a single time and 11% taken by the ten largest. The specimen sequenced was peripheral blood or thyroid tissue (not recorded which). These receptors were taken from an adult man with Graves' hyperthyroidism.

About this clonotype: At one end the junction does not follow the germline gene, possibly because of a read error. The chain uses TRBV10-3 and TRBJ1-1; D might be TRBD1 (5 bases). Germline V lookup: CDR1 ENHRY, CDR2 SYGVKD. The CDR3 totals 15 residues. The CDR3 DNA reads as TGTGCCAGCAGTGAAGGGGAAGGGGCGCGTACTGAAGCTTTCTTT. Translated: CASSEGEGARTEAFF.

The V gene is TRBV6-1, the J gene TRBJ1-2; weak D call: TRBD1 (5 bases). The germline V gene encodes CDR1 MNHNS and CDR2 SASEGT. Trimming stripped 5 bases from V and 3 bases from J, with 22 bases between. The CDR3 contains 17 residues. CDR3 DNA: TGTGCCAGCAGTCCCTACCGTACGACAGTACCGCACTATGGCTACACCTTC. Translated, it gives CASSPYRTTVPHYGYTF.

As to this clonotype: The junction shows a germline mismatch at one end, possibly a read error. Written as DNA, the CDR3 is TGTGCCAGCAGTTACCGGGGCCCCAGGGGGCAGCCCCAGCATTTT. Protein sequence: CASSYRGPRGQPQHF. This chain links TRBV10-3 with TRBJ1-5; TRBD1 matches at 7 bases. The CDR3 consists of 15 residues. Germline V gene data show CDR1 as ENHRY and CDR2 as SYGVKD.

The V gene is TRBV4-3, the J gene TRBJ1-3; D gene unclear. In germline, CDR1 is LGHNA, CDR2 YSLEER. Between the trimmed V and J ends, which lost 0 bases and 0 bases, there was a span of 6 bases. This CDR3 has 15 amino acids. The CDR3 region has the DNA TGCGCCAGCAGCCAAGATGTGGGCTCTGGAAACACCATATATTTT. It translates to CASSQDVGSGNTIYF.

The CDR3 DNA reads as TGCGCCGGTCTGGGGGCCAACGTCCTGACTTTC. The encoded protein is CAGLGANVLTF. The J gene is TRBJ2-6, the V gene TRBV10-1; D is unresolved. The V and J ends lost 11 bases and 4 bases respectively, with 6 bases between them. This CDR3 has 11 residues. Germline V gene sequence: CDR1 WNHNN, CDR2 SYGVQD (reference sequence).

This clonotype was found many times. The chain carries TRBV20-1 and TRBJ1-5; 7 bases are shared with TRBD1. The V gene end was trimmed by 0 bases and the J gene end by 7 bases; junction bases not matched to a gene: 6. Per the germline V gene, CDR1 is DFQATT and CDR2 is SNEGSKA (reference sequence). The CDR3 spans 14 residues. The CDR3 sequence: CSARDTGVRQPQHF. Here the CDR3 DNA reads TGCAGTGCTAGAGATACAGGGGTACGACAGCCCCAGCATTTT.

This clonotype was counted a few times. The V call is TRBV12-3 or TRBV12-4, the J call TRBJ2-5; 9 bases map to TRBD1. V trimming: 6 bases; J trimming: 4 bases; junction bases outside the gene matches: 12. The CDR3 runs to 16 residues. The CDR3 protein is CASSRFDRGIGETQYF. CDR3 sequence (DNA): TGTGCCAGCAGCCGATTCGACAGGGGGATTGGAGAGACCCAGTACTTC.

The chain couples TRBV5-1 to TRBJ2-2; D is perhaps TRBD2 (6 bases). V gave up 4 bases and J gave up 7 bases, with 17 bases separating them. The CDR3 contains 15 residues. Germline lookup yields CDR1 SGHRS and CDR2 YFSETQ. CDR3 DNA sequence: TGCGCCAGCAGCCCGGGAGATACCCACGACGGGGAGCTGTTTTTT. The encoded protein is CASSPGDTHDGELFF.

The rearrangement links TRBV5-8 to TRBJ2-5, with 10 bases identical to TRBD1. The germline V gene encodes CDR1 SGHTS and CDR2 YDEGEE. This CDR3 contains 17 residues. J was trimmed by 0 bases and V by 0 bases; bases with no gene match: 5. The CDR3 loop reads CASSLVGTGADQETQYF. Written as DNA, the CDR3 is TGTGCCAGCAGCTTGGTTGGGACAGGGGCCGACCAAGAGACCCAGTACTTC.

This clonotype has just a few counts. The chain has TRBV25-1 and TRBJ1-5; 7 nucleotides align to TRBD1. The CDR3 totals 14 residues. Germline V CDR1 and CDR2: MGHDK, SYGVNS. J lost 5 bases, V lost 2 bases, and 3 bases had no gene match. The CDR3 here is CASSERQGDQPQHF. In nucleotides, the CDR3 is TGTGCCAGCAGTGAAAGGCAGGGGGATCAGCCCCAGCATTTT.

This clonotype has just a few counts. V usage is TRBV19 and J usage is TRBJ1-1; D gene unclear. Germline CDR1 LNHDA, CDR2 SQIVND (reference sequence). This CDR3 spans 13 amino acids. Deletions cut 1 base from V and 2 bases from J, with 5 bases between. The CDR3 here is CASSIAYNTEAFF. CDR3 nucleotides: TGTGCCAGTAGTATAGCGTACAACACTGAAGCTTTCTTT. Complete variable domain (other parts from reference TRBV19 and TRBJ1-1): DGGITQSPKYLFRKEGQNVTLSCEQNLNHDAMYWYRQDPGQGLRLIYYSQIVNDFQKGDIAEGYSVSREKKESFPLTVTSAQKNPTAFYLCASSIAYNTEAFFGQGTRLTVV.

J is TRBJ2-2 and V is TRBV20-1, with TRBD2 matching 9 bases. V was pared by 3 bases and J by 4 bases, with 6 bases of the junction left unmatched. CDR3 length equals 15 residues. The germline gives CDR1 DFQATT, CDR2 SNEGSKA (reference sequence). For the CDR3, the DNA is TGCAGTGCTAGTGTGGGTAGCGGGGGCACCGGGGAGCTGTTTTTT. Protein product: CSASVGSGGTGELFF.

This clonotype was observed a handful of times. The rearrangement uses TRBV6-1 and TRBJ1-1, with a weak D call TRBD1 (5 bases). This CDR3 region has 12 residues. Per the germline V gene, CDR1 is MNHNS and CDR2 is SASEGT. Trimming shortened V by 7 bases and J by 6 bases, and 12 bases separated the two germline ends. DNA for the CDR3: TGTGCCAGCACGGGGCCCTCGCCTGAAGCTTTCTTT. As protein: CASTGPSPEAFF.

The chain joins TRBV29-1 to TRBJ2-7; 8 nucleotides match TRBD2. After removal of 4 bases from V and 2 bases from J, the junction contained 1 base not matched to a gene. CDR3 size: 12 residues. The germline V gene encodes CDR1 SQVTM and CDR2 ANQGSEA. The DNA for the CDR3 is TGCAGCGTTGGGACTAGCCCCTACGAGCAGTACTTC. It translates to CSVGTSPYEQYF.

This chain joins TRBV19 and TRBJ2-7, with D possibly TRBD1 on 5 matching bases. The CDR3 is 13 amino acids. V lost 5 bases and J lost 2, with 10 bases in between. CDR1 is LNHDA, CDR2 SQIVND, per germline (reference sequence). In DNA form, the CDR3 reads TGTGCCAGTAGTGGGGCAGCCACCTACGAGCAGTACTTC. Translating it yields CASSGAATYEQYF.

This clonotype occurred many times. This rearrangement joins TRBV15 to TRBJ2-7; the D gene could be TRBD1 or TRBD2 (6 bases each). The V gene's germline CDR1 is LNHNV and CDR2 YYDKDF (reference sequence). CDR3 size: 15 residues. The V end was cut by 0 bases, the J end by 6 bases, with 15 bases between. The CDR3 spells CATSRDLERGAEQYF. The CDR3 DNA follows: TGTGCCACCAGCAGAGATCTGGAGAGGGGGGCCGAGCAGTACTTC.

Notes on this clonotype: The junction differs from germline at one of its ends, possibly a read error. This chain's CDR3 is CASSLAGYQETQSF. The CDR3 DNA reads TGTGCCAGCAGTTTAGCCGGATACCAAGAGACCCAGTCCTTC. The chain is built from TRBV12-3 or TRBV12-4 and TRBJ2-5; D ambiguous. The CDR3 loop spans 14 amino acids.

The CDR3 spells CASTHRMGEGVNEKLFF. The CDR3 coding sequence is TGCGCCAGCACCCACCGGATGGGGGAGGGAGTTAATGAAAAACTGTTTTTT. The V call is TRBV4-1, the J call TRBJ1-4, with a possible D match to TRBD1 (5 bases). Germline CDR1 is MGHRA and CDR2 is YSYEKL. The V and J ends lost 7 bases and 4 bases respectively, with 22 bases between them. The CDR3 spans 17 residues.

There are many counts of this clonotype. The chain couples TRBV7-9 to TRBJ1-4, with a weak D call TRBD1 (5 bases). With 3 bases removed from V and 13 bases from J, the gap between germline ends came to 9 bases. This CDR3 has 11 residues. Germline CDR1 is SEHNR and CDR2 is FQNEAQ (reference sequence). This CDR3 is CASSLGETLFF. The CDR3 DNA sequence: TGTGCCAGCAGCTTGGGGGAGACACTGTTTTTT.

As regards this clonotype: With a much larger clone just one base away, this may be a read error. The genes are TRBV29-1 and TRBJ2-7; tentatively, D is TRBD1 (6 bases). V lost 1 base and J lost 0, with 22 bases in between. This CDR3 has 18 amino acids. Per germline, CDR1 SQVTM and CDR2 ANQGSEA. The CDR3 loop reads CSVEVGHKQGINSYEQYF. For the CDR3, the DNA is TGCAGCGTTGAAGTGGGGCACAAACAGGGAATAAACTCCTACGAGCAGTACTTC.

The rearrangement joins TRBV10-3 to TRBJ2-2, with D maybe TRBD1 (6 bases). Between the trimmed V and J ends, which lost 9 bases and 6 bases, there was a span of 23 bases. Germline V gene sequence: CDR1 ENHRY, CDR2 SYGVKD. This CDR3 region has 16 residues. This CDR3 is CAIVKTGMGFSGELFF. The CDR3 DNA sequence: TGTGCCATAGTAAAAACAGGGATGGGTTTTTCCGGGGAGCTGTTTTTT.